Listed below are T cell receptor beta chains from one sample, sequenced in a study of T cells in Graves' hyperthyroidism and ophthalmopathy. TCRdb independently ran MiXCR on the multiplex PCR reads; one entry per CDR3 protein. The sample has around 600,000 distinct CDR3 sequences, approximately 15% seen once. What was sequenced was blood. The source is a woman aged 18-29 years with Graves' ophthalmopathy. The CDR3 runs from the conserved cysteine through the conserved F or W. A D gene is named only where the DNA matches it firmly. The size entry is marked missing in some rows and otherwise reads once, few, many or a size class.

D gene: TRBD1
clone size: many
CDR3 length: 14
V gene: TRBV11-1
J gene: TRBJ1-2
CDR3 DNA: TGTGCCAGCAGATCTCAGGGGGCGCGGGATGGCTACACCTTC
CDR3 protein: CASRSQGARDGYTF

D gene: .
clone size: .
CDR3 length: 16
V gene: TRBV24-1
J gene: TRBJ2-1
CDR3 DNA: TGTGCCACCAGTGATTGGGGGGGGGGCCGAACGAATGAGCAGTTCTTC
CDR3 protein: CATSDWGGGRTNEQFF

D gene: .
clone size: few
CDR3 length: 17
V gene: TRBV11-3
J gene: TRBJ2-1
CDR3 DNA: TGTGCCAGCAGCTTAGAGATGGGCGGAGCGAGGAACAATGAGCAGTTCTTC
CDR3 protein: CASSLEMGGARNNEQFF

D gene: .
clone size: many
CDR3 length: 14
V gene: TRBV28
J gene: TRBJ1-1
CDR3 DNA: TGTGCCAGCAGTTTATCGGGCAGGCCTAAGACAGCTTTCTTT
CDR3 protein: CASSLSGRPKTAFF

D gene: TRBD2
clone size: many
CDR3 length: 16
V gene: TRBV24-1
J gene: TRBJ2-5
CDR3 DNA: TGTGCCACCAGTGCTACGGGACTAGCGGGAGAAGAGACCCAGTACTTC
CDR3 protein: CATSATGLAGEETQYF

D gene: TRBD1
clone size: few
CDR3 length: 17
V gene: TRBV7-9
J gene: TRBJ1-1
CDR3 DNA: TGTGCCAGCAGCGAACCCGGCGACAGGGGATTGGGCACTGAAGCTTTCTTT
CDR3 protein: CASSEPGDRGLGTEAFF

D gene: TRBD2
clone size: .
CDR3 length: 18
V gene: TRBV25-1
J gene: TRBJ2-1
CDR3 DNA: TGTGCCAGCAGTACAACCCCCCGACTAGCGGGATCCTACAATGAGCAGTTCTTC
CDR3 protein: CASSTTPRLAGSYNEQFF

D gene: TRBD2
clone size: .
CDR3 length: 15
V gene: TRBV15
J gene: TRBJ2-7
CDR3 DNA: TGTGCCACCAGCAGTAGACTAGCGGGGGCCTACGAGCAGTACTTC
CDR3 protein: CATSSRLAGAYEQYF

D gene: .
clone size: few
CDR3 length: 13
V gene: TRBV29-1
J gene: TRBJ1-4
CDR3 DNA: TGCAGCGTTGGGGTCAGGGGTAATGAAAAACTGTTTTTT
CDR3 protein: CSVGVRGNEKLFF

D gene: .
clone size: many
CDR3 length: 11
V gene: TRBV30
J gene: TRBJ2-7
CDR3 DNA: TGTGCCTGGAGTAGACCCTACGAGCAGTACTTC
CDR3 protein: CAWSRPYEQYF

D gene: .
clone size: many
CDR3 length: 13
V gene: TRBV18
J gene: TRBJ1-5
CDR3 DNA: TGTGCCAGCTCACCGGGGAACAATCAGCCCCAGCATTTT
CDR3 protein: CASSPGNNQPQHF

D gene: .
clone size: many
CDR3 length: 17
V gene: TRBV30
J gene: TRBJ2-2
CDR3 DNA: TGTGCCTGGAGTGTACGCTGGGCAGGGGCCAACACCGGGGAGCTGTTTTTT
CDR3 protein: CAWSVRWAGANTGELFF

D gene: TRBD2
clone size: few
CDR3 length: 16
V gene: TRBV12-3/TRBV12-4
J gene: TRBJ2-2
CDR3 DNA: TGTGCCAGCAGGGATAGCGGGAGTGGTATCACCGGGGAGCTGTTTTTT
CDR3 protein: CASRDSGSGITGELFF

D gene: .
clone size: many
CDR3 length: 14
V gene: TRBV9
J gene: TRBJ1-2
CDR3 DNA: TGTGCCAGCAGCGAAGGAGGCGGCTCCTATGGCTACACCTTC
CDR3 protein: CASSEGGGSYGYTF

D gene: TRBD1
clone size: .
CDR3 length: 15
V gene: TRBV27
J gene: TRBJ1-1
CDR3 DNA: TGTGCCAGCAGTTTGGGGGACAGGGTAGGTTCAGAAGCTTTCTTT
CDR3 protein: CASSLGDRVGSEAFF

D gene: .
clone size: many
CDR3 length: 15
V gene: TRBV7-9
J gene: TRBJ1-5
CDR3 DNA: TGTGCCAGCAGCTCGGGCGGGCCAAGCAATCAGCCCCAGCATTTT
CDR3 protein: CASSSGGPSNQPQHF

D gene: .
clone size: many
CDR3 length: 15
V gene: TRBV6-1
J gene: TRBJ1-4
CDR3 DNA: TGTGCCAGCAGCTCCCCGCGGGGGGTGGATGAAAAACTGTTTTTT
CDR3 protein: CASSSPRGVDEKLFF

D gene: TRBD2
clone size: many
CDR3 length: 16
V gene: TRBV11-1
J gene: TRBJ2-5
CDR3 DNA: TGTGCCAGCAGCCTGGGGACTAGCGGACCCCAAGAGACCCAGTACTTC
CDR3 protein: CASSLGTSGPQETQYF

D gene: .
clone size: .
CDR3 length: 14
V gene: TRBV7-9
J gene: TRBJ1-2
CDR3 DNA: TGTGCCAGCATGACGACAGCTACGACCTATGGCTACACCTTC
CDR3 protein: CASMTTATTYGYTF

D gene: TRBD2
clone size: few
CDR3 length: 13
V gene: TRBV29-1
J gene: TRBJ2-1
CDR3 DNA: TGCAGCCTGAGCGGGATCTCCTACAATGAGCAGTTCTTC
CDR3 protein: CSLSGISYNEQFF

D gene: .
clone size: .
CDR3 length: 13
V gene: TRBV19
J gene: TRBJ1-2
CDR3 DNA: TGTGCCAGTAGCCTTAGCGATGGGTATGGCTACACCTTC
CDR3 protein: CASSLSDGYGYTF

D gene: .
clone size: few
CDR3 length: 15
V gene: TRBV15
J gene: TRBJ2-7
CDR3 DNA: TGTGCCACCAGCAGGGGGGTGGGGGGCGACTACGAGCAGTACTTC
CDR3 protein: CATSRGVGGDYEQYF

D gene: TRBD2
clone size: .
CDR3 length: 16
V gene: TRBV2
J gene: TRBJ2-1
CDR3 DNA: TGTGCCAGCAGTGACTTCGGGACTAGCGGGTCTCCGGGGCAGTTCTTC
CDR3 protein: CASSDFGTSGSPGQFF

D gene: .
clone size: few
CDR3 length: 15
V gene: TRBV29-1
J gene: TRBJ2-7
CDR3 DNA: TGCAGCGTTGAATCGCCTTGGGGGACCACCTACGAGCAGTACTTC
CDR3 protein: CSVESPWGTTYEQYF

D gene: .
clone size: few
CDR3 length: 14
V gene: TRBV5-1
J gene: TRBJ1-2
CDR3 DNA: TGCGCCAGCAGCTTTCTCGGACTTGATTATGGCTACACCTTC
CDR3 protein: CASSFLGLDYGYTF

D gene: TRBD2
clone size: many
CDR3 length: 14
V gene: TRBV5-1
J gene: TRBJ2-7
CDR3 DNA: TGTGCCAGCAGCTTAGCTAGCGGTTCCTACGAGCAGTACTTC
CDR3 protein: CASSLASGSYEQYF

D gene: .
clone size: many
CDR3 length: 11
V gene: TRBV20-1
J gene: TRBJ2-7
CDR3 DNA: TGCAGTGCTACGACGGAGGACGAGCAGTACTTC
CDR3 protein: CSATTEDEQYF

D gene: .
clone size: many
CDR3 length: 15
V gene: TRBV11-3
J gene: TRBJ2-1
CDR3 DNA: TGTGCCAGCAGCCCTGGACGGAGCTCCTACAATGAGCAGTTCTTC
CDR3 protein: CASSPGRSSYNEQFF

D gene: .
clone size: many
CDR3 length: 15
V gene: TRBV28
J gene: TRBJ1-4
CDR3 DNA: TGTGCCAGCAGTTTATACGGTCAGCATAATGAAAAACTGTTTTTT
CDR3 protein: CASSLYGQHNEKLFF

D gene: TRBD2
clone size: .
CDR3 length: 18
V gene: TRBV19
J gene: TRBJ2-3
CDR3 DNA: TGTGCCAGTAGTCCGCGGGGGACTAGCGGGACTAGCACAGATACGCAGTATTTT
CDR3 protein: CASSPRGTSGTSTDTQYF

D gene: .
clone size: many
CDR3 length: 13
V gene: TRBV20-1
J gene: TRBJ2-5
CDR3 DNA: TGCAGTGCCCACGGGGGTACGGGACTTGACCAGTACTTC
CDR3 protein: CSAHGGTGLDQYF